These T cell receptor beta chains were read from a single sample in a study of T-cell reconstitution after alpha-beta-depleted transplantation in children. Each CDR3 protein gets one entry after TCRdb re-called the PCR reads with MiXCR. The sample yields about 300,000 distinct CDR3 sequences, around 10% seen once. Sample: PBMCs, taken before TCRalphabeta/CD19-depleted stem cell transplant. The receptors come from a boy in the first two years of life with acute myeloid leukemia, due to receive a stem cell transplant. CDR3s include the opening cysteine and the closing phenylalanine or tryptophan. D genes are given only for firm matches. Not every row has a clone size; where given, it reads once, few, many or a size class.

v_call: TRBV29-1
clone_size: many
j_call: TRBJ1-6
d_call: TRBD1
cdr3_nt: TGCAGCGTTGTGGGAGGGGGCGATTCACCCCTCCACTTT
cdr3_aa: CSVVGGGDSPLHF

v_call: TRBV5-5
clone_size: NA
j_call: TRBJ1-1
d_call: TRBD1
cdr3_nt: TGTGCCAGCAGCTTGCGACAGGGAGAAAGGACTGAAGCTTTCTTT
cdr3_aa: CASSLRQGERTEAFF

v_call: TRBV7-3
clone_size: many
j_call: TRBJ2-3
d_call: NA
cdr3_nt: TGTGCCAGCAGCTTAACGAATACAGGGATTTCAGATACGCAGTATTTT
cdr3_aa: CASSLTNTGISDTQYF

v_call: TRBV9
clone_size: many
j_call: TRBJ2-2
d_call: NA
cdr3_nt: TGTGCCAGCAGCGTAGGGACGGTGAAAACCGGGGAGCTGTTTTTT
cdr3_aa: CASSVGTVKTGELFF

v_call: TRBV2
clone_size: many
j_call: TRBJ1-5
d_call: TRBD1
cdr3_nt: TGTGCCAGCAGGGAGACAGGGGTAGGGCAGCCCCAGCATTTT
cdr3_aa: CASRETGVGQPQHF

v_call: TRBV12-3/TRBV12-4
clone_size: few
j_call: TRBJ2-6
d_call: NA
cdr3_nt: TGTGCCAGCAGACCTACAGGGCCAGGGGCCAACGTCCTGACTTTC
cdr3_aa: CASRPTGPGANVLTF

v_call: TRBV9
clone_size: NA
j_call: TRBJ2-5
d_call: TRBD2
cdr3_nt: TGTGCCAGCAGCGTAGGAGCTAGCGGGGCCCAAGAGACCCAGTACTTC
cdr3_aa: CASSVGASGAQETQYF

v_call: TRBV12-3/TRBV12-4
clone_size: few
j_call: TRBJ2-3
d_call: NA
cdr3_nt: TGTGCCAGCAGCCCGTGGGGCTCAGGCACAGATACGCAGTATTTT
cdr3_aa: CASSPWGSGTDTQYF

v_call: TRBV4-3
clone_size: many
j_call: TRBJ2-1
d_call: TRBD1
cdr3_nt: TGCGCCAGCAGCCAAGATCGGGGACAGGGTGGGAATGAGCAGTTCTTC
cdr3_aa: CASSQDRGQGGNEQFF

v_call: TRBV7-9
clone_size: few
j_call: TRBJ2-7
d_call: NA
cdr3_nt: TGTGCCAGCAGCTTAGGCGCCGGGCAGGAGGACGAGCAGTACTTC
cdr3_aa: CASSLGAGQEDEQYF

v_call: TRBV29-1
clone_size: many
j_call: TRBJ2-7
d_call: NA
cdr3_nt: TGCAGCATTTCCCTAAACGCTGGGGAGCAGTACTTC
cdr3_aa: CSISLNAGEQYF

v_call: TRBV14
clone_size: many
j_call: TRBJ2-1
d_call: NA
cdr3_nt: TGTGCCAGCAGCCAGGAATTAGTCCCGGGCAATGAGCAGTTCTTC
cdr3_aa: CASSQELVPGNEQFF

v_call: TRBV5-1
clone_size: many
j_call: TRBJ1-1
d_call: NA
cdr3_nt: TGCGCCAGCAGCTTGGTAATCTCGGACACAATGAACACTGAAGCTTTCTTT
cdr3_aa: CASSLVISDTMNTEAFF

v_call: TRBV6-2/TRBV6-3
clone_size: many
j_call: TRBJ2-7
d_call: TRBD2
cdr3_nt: TGTGCCAGCAGGCCAATAGCGGGAGGTTCCTACGAGCAGTACTTC
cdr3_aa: CASRPIAGGSYEQYF